A selection of T cell receptor beta chains follows, all from one sample in a study of CD8 T cells in ankylosing spondylitis. TCRdb reanalysed the 5' RACE reads using MiXCR and keeps one entry per CDR3 protein. The sample includes under 150,000 distinct CDR3 sequences, roughly 10% of them seen just once. Material: blood, either unsorted or a sorted T cell fraction (not recorded which). All receptors derive from a female donor with ankylosing spondylitis or in good health (not recorded which). Each CDR3 is given with its conserved first and last residue. Each record gives: CDR3 protein, CDR3 DNA, J gene, CDR3 length, V gene, clone size, D gene. D genes are given only for firm matches. Size tells how often a clone was seen (once, few, many) or the class of an expanded clone, and some rows leave it out.

CASSPKAGAAYNEQFF | TGTGCCAGCAGTCCCAAAGCGGGGGCGGCATACAATGAGCAGTTCTTC | TRBJ2-1 | 16 | TRBV12-3/TRBV12-4 | NA | TRBD2
CASSRDTLNTEAFF | TGTGCCAGCTCCCGGGACACCCTGAACACTGAAGCTTTCTTT | TRBJ1-1 | 14 | TRBV18 | NA | NA
CASSSGVHEQFF | TGTGCCAGCAGCTCCGGGGTGCATGAGCAGTTCTTC | TRBJ2-1 | 12 | TRBV3-1 | NA | NA
CACDDRGQGQPQHF | TGTGCCTGCGACGACAGGGGGCAGGGTCAGCCCCAGCATTTT | TRBJ1-5 | 14 | TRBV12-3/TRBV12-4 | many | TRBD1
CASRGGISYEQYF | TGTGCCAGTCGGGGGGGGATCTCCTACGAGCAGTACTTC | TRBJ2-7 | 13 | TRBV27 | many | TRBD2
CAGSTHATGELFF | TGTGCCGGTAGTACCCACGCCACCGGGGAGCTGTTTTTT | TRBJ2-2 | 13 | TRBV19 | NA | NA
CSAGLGGSSYNEQFF | TGCAGCGCCGGCTTGGGCGGTAGCTCCTACAATGAGCAGTTCTTC | TRBJ2-1 | 15 | TRBV29-1 | NA | NA
CASSPGPQRSSYEQYF | TGTGCCAGCAGTCCCGGACCCCAAAGAAGCTCCTACGAGCAGTACTTC | TRBJ2-7 | 16 | TRBV27 | NA | NA
CSAGGSSGNTIYF | TGCAGTGCTGGAGGGAGCTCTGGAAACACCATATATTTT | TRBJ1-3 | 13 | TRBV20-1 | many | NA
CASSPRNYEQYF | TGTGCCAGCAGTCCCCGTAACTACGAGCAGTACTTC | TRBJ2-7 | 12 | TRBV12-3/TRBV12-4 | many | NA
CASSVALQETQYF | TGTGCCAGCAGCGTAGCTCTGCAAGAGACCCAGTACTTC | TRBJ2-5 | 13 | TRBV9 | many | NA
CASSDTGRPGETQYF | TGTGCCAGCAGTGACACGGGGCGCCCCGGGGAGACCCAGTACTTC | TRBJ2-5 | 15 | TRBV6-4 | many | NA
CASSSVRGVYEQYF | TGTGCCAGCAGCTCAGTTAGGGGGGTCTACGAGCAGTACTTC | TRBJ2-7 | 14 | TRBV7-2 | many | NA
CASSQDLAGNTDTQYF | TGTGCCAGCAGCCAAGATCTAGCGGGGAACACAGATACGCAGTATTTT | TRBJ2-3 | 16 | TRBV3-1 | many | TRBD2
CASSLVQRANTEAFF | TGTGCCAGCAGCTTAGTCCAACGGGCGAACACTGAAGCTTTCTTT | TRBJ1-1 | 15 | TRBV7-2 | NA | NA
CSVGGQGAFF | TGCAGCGTTGGGGGGCAGGGTGCTTTCTTT | TRBJ1-1 | 10 | TRBV29-1 | NA | NA